What follows is one T cell receptor beta chain and its context. The data derive from a study of blood T cell repertoires in COVID-19. Looking at the study overall: The United States, Italy and Spain supplied acute and convalescent COVID-19 samples. PBMCs, B-cell-depleted T cells, or T cells provided the cDNA or gDNA that made up the material.

The V and J ends lost 2 bases and 0 bases respectively, with 7 bases between them. Germline CDR1 SGDLS, CDR2 YYNGEE. The CDR3 is 14 residues long. It was during active infection that Seattle patients were enrolled and then longitudinally followed. Authors' methods: Amplification from reference gene primers served as the basis for estimated nucleated cell counts. Measured with immunoSEQ multiplex PCR; TCRdb has only the in-frame clones, and not every one. That table furnishes V, J and clone size, whereas the DNA furnished D and trimming. Of hundreds of thousands of clones in the sample, 88% are singletons; the top ten hold about 12%.

The chain employs TRBV9 and TRBJ2-3; D remains unclear. This clonotype originated in a woman aged 50 to 60 with COVID-19, enrolled during active disease. Input material: peripheral blood. The CDR3 sequence: CASSVLASTDTQYF. CDR3 coding DNA: TGTGCCAGCAGCGTTTTGGCTAGCACAGATACGCAGTATTTT.